This TCR beta chain was identified in a study of blood T cell repertoires in COVID-19. As for the study in general: COVID-19 samples collected from the United States, Italy and Spain covered acute and convalescent phases.

V gave up 5 bases and J gave up 8 bases, with 12 bases separating them. The CDR3 runs to 13 residues. Germline CDR1 reads SGHAT; CDR2 reads FQNNGV. TCRdb's copy holds only in-frame clones and misses some; the assay was immunoSEQ multiplex PCR. In the table there are 85,000 to 120,000 clones, 84% of which are singletons. Sequenced: peripheral blood. This TCR was sampled from a human donor in a cohort sampled during active COVID-19. The chain joins TRBV11-2 to TRBJ1-4; D is unresolved. DNA for the CDR3: TGTGCCAGCAGCCCAGTCCTACAGGAAAAACTGTTTTTT. This codes for CASSPVLQEKLFF.